This T cell receptor (beta chain) is drawn from a study of blood T cell repertoires in COVID-19. Overall study context: COVID-19 samples from acute and convalescent phases originated in the United States, Italy and Spain. PBMCs, B-cell-depleted T cells, or T cells provided the cDNA or gDNA that made up the material.

Germline values: CDR1 GTSNPN, CDR2 SVGIG (reference sequence). The CDR3 is 15 amino acids. Deletions cut 2 bases from V and 6 bases from J, with 16 bases between. Study processing details: Amplification of reference gene primers was used by the study to estimate nucleated cell counts. Method: immunoSEQ multiplex PCR; TCRdb's copy keeps in-frame clones and lacks some. V, J and clone size are those of that table, while D and trimming were read from the DNA. Altogether approximately 26,000 clones are present, nearly 90% being singletons, with the ten largest covering more than 1.5%. The chain has TRBV30 and TRBJ2-2; TRBD1 might be the D (5 bases). The sequenced sample was peripheral blood. The source is a woman aged 55-69 years with active COVID-19. As DNA, the CDR3 is TGTGCCTGGAGTAAAGGGGCCCCAGAGGCCGGGGAGCTGTTTTTT. Protein: CAWSKGAPEAGELFF.